Below, 5 T cell receptor beta chains from the same sample are listed, as sequenced in a study of graft-versus-host responses after intestinal transplantation. Assay used: immunoSEQ multiplex PCR; TCRdb lists only in-frame clones, some missing. There are approximately 90,000 clones in the sample; approximately 94% occur only once, and approximately 2% lies in the top ten. Antigen specificity for these receptors is unknown. Sequencing used unstimulated CD8+ T cells sorted from spleen or lymph node cells, obtained before intestinal transplant. All receptors derive from a human donor who received an intestinal transplant.

A word on this clone: An end of the junction differs from the germline gene, which may be a read error. V is TRBV7-2 and J is TRBJ2-7, with 8 nucleotides matching TRBD1. Per germline, CDR1 SGHTA and CDR2 FQGNSA. The CDR3 consists of 12 residues. CDR3 protein: CASSLGTGLGNF. CDR3 nucleotides: TGTGCCAGCAGCTTAGGGACAGGGTTGGGGAACTTC. The full variable domain, in which reference TRBV7-2 and TRBJ2-7 provide the parts outside the CDR3, is GAGVSQSPSNKVTEKGKDVELRCDPISGHTALYWYRQSLGQGLEFLIYFQGNSAPDKSGLPSDRFSAERTGGSVSTLTIQRTQQEDSAVYLCASSLGTGLGNFGPGTRLTVT.

This sequence joins TRBV27 and TRBJ1-5, with 10 bases fitting TRBD1. With 8 bases clipped from V and 7 bases from J, the junction kept 5 bases outside the gene matches. The CDR3 runs to 13 residues. Germline loops: CDR1 MNHEY, CDR2 SMNVEV (reference sequence). CDR3 in amino acids: CASVGQGEQPQHF. The CDR3 DNA sequence: TGTGCCAGCGTTGGACAGGGGGAACAGCCCCAGCATTTT.

The chain employs TRBV11-3 and TRBJ1-1; 9 bases agree with TRBD1. Germline V CDR1 and CDR2: SGHNT, YENEEA. V shed 5 bases and J 0 bases; nucleotides not matched to a gene: 7. The CDR3 runs to 16 residues. Here the CDR3 reads CASSPPGQGLNTEAFF. The CDR3 region has the DNA TGTGCCAGCAGCCCCCCGGGACAGGGCTTGAACACTGAAGCTTTCTTT. Looking up the rest from reference TRBV11-3 and TRBJ1-1 gives the full variable domain: EAGVVQSPRYKIIEKKQPVAFWCNPISGHNTLYWYLQNLGQGPELLIRYENEEAVDDSQLPKDRFSAERLKGVDSTLKIQPAELGDSAVYLCASSPPGQGLNTEAFFGQGTRLTVV.

This rearrangement joins TRBV27 to TRBJ2-5; D is possibly TRBD1 (5 bases). The V end lost 6 bases, the J end lost 4 bases, and 15 bases lay between the germline ends. This CDR3 spans 14 amino acids. Germline V lookup: CDR1 MNHEY, CDR2 SMNVEV (reference sequence). DNA for the CDR3: TGTGCCAGCAGCATTCGTCTGGGGCTAGAGACCCAGTACTTC. It encodes CASSIRLGLETQYF.

CDR3 coding DNA: TGTGCCAGCAGCTTAGAGTACAGCGGGACTGAAGCTTTCTTT. It translates to CASSLEYSGTEAFF. This chain uses TRBV11-2 with TRBJ1-1; no reliable D call. CDR3 length: 14 residues. Looked up from germline, CDR1 is SGHAT and CDR2 is FQNNGV. Deletions cut 0 bases from V and 5 bases from J, with 10 bases between.